Each of the 32 T cell receptor beta chains below was sequenced from the same sample in a study of blood T cells in healthy people across ages. Then a second PCR, running about 6 to 11 cycles, was carried out with a sample-barcoded 5' primer and a J-beta primer mix. TCRdb re-derived calls from the 5' RACE reads in MiXCR, one entry per CDR3 protein. The sample has some 1.4 million distinct CDR3 sequences; 42% are singletons. The sample was blood. These TCRs come from a woman aged 18-29 years in good health.

The chain has TRBV6-5 and TRBJ2-1; 10 bases align to TRBD2. In germline, CDR1 is MNHEY, CDR2 SVGAGI. Trimming removed 6 bases from V and 10 bases from J; junction bases left unmatched: 9. The CDR3 contains 14 residues. The CDR3 loop reads CASSRLAGGEEQFF. The CDR3 bases are TGTGCCAGCAGCCGATTAGCGGGAGGAGAGGAGCAGTTCTTC.

This clonotype was detected a few times. The V and J genes are TRBV4-2 and TRBJ2-1; 12 bases are a match to TRBD2. CDR3 length equals 16 residues. CDR1 and CDR2 from the germline V gene are LGHNA and YNFKEQ. With 5 bases clipped from V and 2 bases from J, the junction kept 4 bases outside the gene matches. The CDR3 loop is CASSSSGGAAYNEQFF. In nucleotides, the CDR3 is TGTGCCAGCAGCTCTAGCGGGGGGGCCGCCTACAATGAGCAGTTCTTC.

CDR3 sequence (DNA): TGTGCCAGCAGCCCACAGGGTGGACAGGGGACCTACAATGAGCAGTACTTC. Protein product: CASSPQGGQGTYNEQYF. The rearrangement links TRBV11-1 to TRBJ2-1; the match to TRBD1 covers 9 bases. Near its end, the DNA agrees better with TRBJ2-7, so the J call may be wrong. Germline CDR1 SGHAT, CDR2 FQDESV (reference sequence). The CDR3 length is 17 residues.

The V call is TRBV27, the J call TRBJ2-2; D possibly uses TRBD1 or TRBD2 (5 bases each). The germline V and J ends were trimmed by 5 bases and 2 bases, with 15 bases remaining between them. CDR3 size: 16 residues. Germline CDR1 MNHEY, CDR2 SMNVEV (reference sequence). The CDR3 nucleotides read TGTGCCAGCAGTCCCATCCGGGGCGGAAACACCGGGGAGCTGTTTTTT. This gives the protein CASSPIRGGNTGELFF.

This clonotype came up a few times. The chain has TRBV6-5 and TRBJ1-2, with 9 bases aligning to TRBD1. Germline CDR1 is MNHEY and CDR2 is SVGAGI. CDR3 length equals 13 residues. Trimming took 4 bases from V and 8 from J; bases not matched to a gene: 5. CDR3 sequence (DNA): TGTGCCAGCAGTTCGGACAGGGGCTTCGGCTACACCTTC. Residues: CASSSDRGFGYTF.

This clonotype was seen a handful of times. V is TRBV12-3 or TRBV12-4 and J is TRBJ2-5, with 10 positions matching TRBD2. The CDR3 is 14 amino acids. Trimming removed 1 base from V and 11 bases from J; junction bases left unmatched: 7. Here the CDR3 reads CASSLVGLANEQYF. CDR3 DNA sequence: TGTGCCAGCAGTTTAGTGGGACTAGCGAATGAGCAGTACTTC.

The CDR3 loop reads CATASGSYNEQFF. DNA of the CDR3: TGCGCCACTGCTTCGGGGTCATACAATGAGCAGTTCTTC. The J gene is TRBJ2-1, the V gene TRBV5-1; TRBD2 might be the D (5 bases). Germline CDR1 and CDR2: SGHRS and YFSETQ. With 9 bases removed from V and 4 bases from J, the gap between germline ends came to 14 bases. CDR3 length equals 13 residues. Full variable domain (rest looked up from reference TRBV5-1 and TRBJ2-1): KAGVTQTPRYLIKTRGQQVTLSCSPISGHRSVSWYQQTPGQGLQFLFEYFSETQRNKGNFPGRFSGRQFSNSRSEMNVSTLELGDSALYLCATASGSYNEQFFGPGTRLTVL.

This clonotype was seen ten or more times. The genes are TRBV7-2 and TRBJ2-3, with 11 bases lining up with TRBD2. V trimming: 4 bases; J trimming: 1 base; junction bases outside the gene matches: 1. The CDR3 has 15 amino acids. Germline loops: CDR1 SGHTA, CDR2 FQGNSA. CDR3 sequence (DNA): TGTGCCAGCAGCTGGGGACTAGCGGGCACAGATACGCAGTATTTT. It translates to CASSWGLAGTDTQYF.

The genes are TRBV30 and TRBJ2-2; no clear D. V was cut by 3 bases and J by 8 bases, with 7 bases left in between. This CDR3 is 11 amino acids long. Germline CDR1 and CDR2: GTSNPN and SVGIG (reference sequence). CDR3 residues: CAWRSAGELFF. CDR3 nucleotide sequence: TGTGCCTGGAGAAGCGCGGGGGAGCTGTTTTTT.

The gene calls are TRBV5-1 and TRBJ2-3; 10 positions agree with TRBD2. Germline trimming cut 4 bases from V and 3 bases from J; bases unmatched to any gene: 8. The CDR3 covers 16 residues. Germline loops: CDR1 SGHRS, CDR2 YFSETQ. CDR3 nucleotides: TGCGCCAGCAGCCGTGTTCTAGCGGGGGTAACAGATACGCAGTATTTT. Protein product: CASSRVLAGVTDTQYF.

This clonotype was counted a single time. This chain uses TRBV27 with TRBJ1-4; D remains unclear. CDR1 and CDR2 (germline): MNHEY, SMNVEV (reference sequence). Trimming removed 2 bases at V and 4 bases at J, with 11 bases between. CDR3 length equals 15 residues. The DNA for the CDR3 is TGTGCCAGCAGTTTAGTCCCAGCCCTTAATGAAAAACTGTTTTTT. It specifies CASSLVPALNEKLFF.

V is TRBV20-1 and J is TRBJ1-2, with a weak D call TRBD1 (5 bases). CDR3 length equals 12 residues. CDR1 is DFQATT and CDR2 is SNEGSKA in the germline V gene (reference sequence). Trimming removed 7 bases at V and 7 bases at J, with 16 bases between. The CDR3 spells CSVSQDGGGYTF. The CDR3 DNA reads TGCAGTGTCTCACAGGACGGGGGTGGCTACACCTTC.

Note on this clonotype: One end of the junction fails to match germline, which may point to a read error. The V gene is TRBV10-3, the J gene TRBJ2-5, with TRBD1 as a possible D gene (5 bases). Germline V CDR1 and CDR2: ENHRY, SYGVKD. The CDR3 is 11 amino acids. DNA for the CDR3: TGTGCCACACAGGAACAAGCGACCCAGTACTTC. Amino acids: CATQEQATQYF.

The chain employs TRBV10-3 and TRBJ2-5; 9 bases agree with TRBD1. The better agreement between TRBJ2-7 and the DNA end casts doubt on the J call. Germline V gene lookup returns CDR1 ENHRY and CDR2 SYGVKD. This CDR3 is built from 14 residues. CDR3 amino acids: CATQGQGTTYEQYF. CDR3 nucleotides: TGTGCCACCCAAGGACAGGGGACTACCTACGAGCAGTACTTC.

This rearrangement joins TRBV30 to TRBJ2-2; D unclear. V was pared by 3 bases and J by 7 bases, with 12 bases between. Germline V gene lookup returns CDR1 GTSNPN and CDR2 SVGIG (reference sequence). There are 13 residues in the CDR3. The CDR3 nucleotides read TGTGCCTGGAGCAGATTAAGGGACGGGGAGCTGTTTTTT. Its translation is CAWSRLRDGELFF.

J is TRBJ2-4 and V is TRBV20-1; D tentatively fits TRBD1 or TRBD2 (5 bases each). The germline gives CDR1 DFQATT, CDR2 SNEGSKA (reference sequence). The ends were cut back, 3 bases at V and 1 base at J, with 25 bases in the middle. The CDR3 is made up of 19 amino acids. The CDR3 DNA is TGCAGTGCTAGGGGCTTTCTTTTAGGGGACCCTATCGCCAAAAACATTCAGTACTTC. It translates to CSARGFLLGDPIAKNIQYF.

This clonotype came up a few times. The V call is TRBV7-2, the J call TRBJ1-6; D is uncertain. Trimming cost V 1 base and J 10 bases, with 11 bases left between them. The CDR3 loop spans 14 amino acids. CDR1 is SGHTA and CDR2 is FQGNSA in the germline V gene. Written as DNA, the CDR3 is TGTGCCAGCAGCTTAGGTGGGCCGAACTCACCCCTCCACTTT. Residues: CASSLGGPNSPLHF. The whole variable domain, filled in from reference TRBV7-2 and TRBJ1-6, reads GAGVSQSPSNKVTEKGKDVELRCDPISGHTALYWYRQSLGQGLEFLIYFQGNSAPDKSGLPSDRFSAERTGGSVSTLTIQRTQQEDSAVYLCASSLGGPNSPLHFGNGTRLTVT.

This clonotype appeared a few times. J is TRBJ1-2 and V is TRBV12-5, with D maybe TRBD1 (5 bases). Looked up from germline, CDR1 is LGHNT and CDR2 is FRNRAP. This CDR3 has 14 amino acids. V shed 9 bases and J shed 0 bases, with 14 bases lying between them. The CDR3 loop is CASSSKGPNYGYTF. The CDR3 DNA sequence: TGTGCTAGCTCTTCGAAGGGGCCTAACTATGGCTACACCTTC. Together with reference TRBV12-5 and TRBJ1-2, the CDR3 gives the full variable domain: DARVTQTPRHKVTEMGQEVTMRCQPILGHNTVFWYRQTMMQGLELLAYFRNRAPLDDSGMPKDRFSAEMPDATLATLKIQPSEPRDSAVYFCASSSKGPNYGYTFGSGTRLTVV.

J is TRBJ2-5 and V is TRBV7-6, with D perhaps matching TRBD1 (5 bases). V lost 3 bases, J lost 12 bases, and 8 bases lay in between. CDR1 and CDR2 (germline): SGHVS, FNYEAQ. The CDR3 loop spans 10 amino acids. The CDR3 DNA reads as TGTGCCAGCAGCTTTTTCAGGGAGTACTTC. Translating it yields CASSFFREYF.

V usage is TRBV9 and J usage is TRBJ2-3; tentatively, D is TRBD2 (5 bases). Germline-derived CDR1 and CDR2 are SGDLS and YYNGEE. The CDR3 has 15 amino acids. The V end lost 0 bases, the J end lost 2 bases, and 10 bases lay between the germline ends. The CDR3 is CASSVGGSYTDTQYF. In DNA form, the CDR3 reads TGTGCCAGCAGCGTAGGAGGGTCCTACACAGATACGCAGTATTTT.

This clonotype occurred a few times. The V call is TRBV27, the J call TRBJ1-2; D is ambiguous. Germline values: CDR1 MNHEY, CDR2 SMNVEV (reference sequence). This CDR3 spans 17 amino acids. V dropped 2 bases and J dropped 5 bases, with 21 bases sitting between them. As DNA, the CDR3 is TGTGCCAGCAGTTTACTAGCCGGCTTCCTACCCGTTTATGGCTACACCTTC. Translation: CASSLLAGFLPVYGYTF.

The chain joins TRBV6-6 to TRBJ2-1, with TRBD1 matching over 11 bases. In germline, CDR1 is MNHNY, CDR2 SVGAGI (reference sequence). V lost 0 bases and J lost 2; bases outside the gene matches: 3. The CDR3 runs to 17 residues. For the CDR3, the DNA is TGTGCCAGCAGTTACTCTCGGACAGGGGGCACCTACAATGAGCAGTTCTTC. This sequence encodes CASSYSRTGGTYNEQFF.

This rearrangement joins TRBV11-3 to TRBJ2-1; 12 bases are a match to TRBD1. This CDR3 comprises 15 residues. Germline loops: CDR1 SGHNT, CDR2 YENEEA. The trim removed 1 base at V and 8 bases at J, leaving 3 bases unmatched. In nucleotides, the CDR3 is TGTGCCAGCAGCTTAGGGGGGACAGGGGGCGATGAGCAGTTCTTC. This sequence encodes CASSLGGTGGDEQFF. The entire variable domain, with the rest obtained from reference TRBV11-3 and TRBJ2-1, is as follows: EAGVVQSPRYKIIEKKQPVAFWCNPISGHNTLYWYLQNLGQGPELLIRYENEEAVDDSQLPKDRFSAERLKGVDSTLKIQPAELGDSAVYLCASSLGGTGGDEQFFGPGTRLTVL.

This chain's CDR3 is CASSPHRDSHAYEQYF. The CDR3 region has the DNA TGTGCCAGCAGTCCACACAGGGACAGCCATGCCTACGAGCAGTACTTC. The chain recombines TRBV7-8 with TRBJ2-7; 7 bases align to TRBD1. The CDR3 runs to 16 residues. V trimming: 6 bases; J trimming: 2 bases; junction bases outside the gene matches: 13. Germline V gene data show CDR1 as SGHVS and CDR2 as FQNEAQ.

This clonotype showed up just a few times. The rearrangement joins TRBV13 to TRBJ2-6; D call uncertain. From germline, CDR1 is PRHDT and CDR2 FYEKMQ (reference sequence). V gave up 5 bases and J gave up 0 bases, with 14 bases separating them. The CDR3 runs 17 residues. CDR3 amino acids: CASSQPPRASGANVLTF. CDR3 DNA sequence: TGTGCCAGCAGCCAGCCGCCCAGAGCCTCTGGGGCCAACGTCCTGACTTTC.

The chain is built from TRBV5-1 and TRBJ2-5; maybe TRBD1 (5 bases). The last part of the DNA fits TRBJ2-7 better; the J call may be wrong. The CDR3 totals 14 residues. Per the germline V gene, CDR1 is SGHRS and CDR2 is YFSETQ. CDR3 loop: CASSSQDTWDEQYF. In DNA form, the CDR3 reads TGCGCCAGCAGCTCACAGGACACCTGGGACGAGCAGTACTTC.

This clonotype was seen a few times. The chain joins TRBV28 to TRBJ2-2; D gene ambiguous. Trimming took off 7 bases at V and 6 bases at J, with 15 bases between the two ends. CDR1 and CDR2 (germline): MDHEN, SYDVKM. This CDR3 region has 14 residues. The CDR3 DNA reads TGTGCCAGCACCTCGCGCCCCCGGCCCGGGGAGCTGTTTTTT. Translation: CASTSRPRPGELFF.

A word on this clonotype: A read error may explain this, as a much larger clone is one base away. The chain joins TRBV6-1 to TRBJ2-7, with 7 bases aligning to TRBD2. The germline V gene encodes CDR1 MNHNS and CDR2 SASEGT. J was trimmed by 3 bases and V by 5 bases; bases with no gene match: 10. The CDR3 loop spans 15 amino acids. This CDR3 is CASSPGRAGLYEQYF. In DNA, the CDR3 is TGTGCCAGCAGTCCGGGACGAGCGGGGCTCTACGAGCAGTACTTC.

The rearrangement links TRBV3-1 to TRBJ2-1; TRBD1 or TRBD2 may be the D gene (5 bases each). CDR1 is LGHDT, CDR2 YNNKEL, per germline (reference sequence). The CDR3 contains 15 residues. The V and J ends lost 1 base and 8 bases respectively, with 15 bases between them. The CDR3 nucleotides read TGTGCCAGCAGCCAAGGAGGACTCCGGGGCGATGAGCAGTTCTTC. Translating gives CASSQGGLRGDEQFF.

The chain employs TRBV20-1 and TRBJ2-7; a possible D gene is TRBD2 (5 bases). Trimming removed 4 bases from V and 3 bases from J, with 16 bases in between. The CDR3 has 14 amino acids. Germline CDR1 and CDR2: DFQATT and SNEGSKA (reference sequence). CDR3 region: CSATLGLAYYEQYF. CDR3 coding DNA: TGCAGTGCTACTCTTGGGCTAGCCTACTACGAGCAGTACTTC.

This sequence joins TRBV20-1 and TRBJ2-3, with 12 bases aligning to TRBD2. Germline CDR1 reads DFQATT; CDR2 reads SNEGSKA (reference sequence). V lost 5 bases and J lost 0; bases outside the gene matches: 9. CDR3 length: 17 residues. The CDR3, as DNA: TGCAGTGCTCAGACTAGCGGGGGTAAACCTAGCACAGATACGCAGTATTTT. Protein sequence: CSAQTSGGKPSTDTQYF.

The chain recombines TRBV7-9 with TRBJ2-7; TRBD1 aligns across 8 bases. Trimming at V came to 0 bases and at J to 2 bases, leaving 3 bases not matched to a gene. CDR1 is SEHNR, CDR2 FQNEAQ, per germline (reference sequence). The CDR3 is made up of 15 amino acids. The CDR3 DNA reads as TGTGCCAGCAGCTTAGCGACAGGGGCCCCCTACGAGCAGTACTTC. It translates to CASSLATGAPYEQYF.